One sample yielded the 30 T cell receptor beta chains listed below, sequenced in a study of glioma-infiltrating T cells. Amplification of TCR alpha and beta CDR3 regions from RNA used iRepertoire nested multiplex PCR. MiXCR, applied by TCRdb to the multiplex PCR reads, yields one record per CDR3 protein. The sample carries around 100,000 distinct CDR3 sequences, 29% recorded once. Sequencing was done on a sample of glioma tissue, nonneoplastic brain tissue, or PBMCs (not recorded which). The receptor set was obtained from a human donor with low-grade glioma or glioblastoma, undergoing nonglioma brain surgery, or in good health (not recorded which).

Points on this clonotype: A read error may explain this, as a much larger clone is one base away. The genes are TRBV7-9 and TRBJ2-2; D gene uncertain. The CDR3 has 16 amino acids. Per the germline V gene, CDR1 is SEHNR and CDR2 is FQNEAQ (reference sequence). V was clipped by 1 base and J by 0 bases, with 9 bases between them. CDR3: CASSLGESTNTGELFF. Written as DNA, the CDR3 is TGTGCCAGCAGCTTAGGAGAGTCCACGAACACCGGGGAGCTGTTTTTT.

This clonotype was seen ten or more times. The CDR3 is CATSDAAGGMGDTQYF. The CDR3 DNA reads TGTGCCACCAGTGATGCAGCGGGGGGGATGGGAGATACGCAGTATTTT. The chain is built from TRBV24-1 and TRBJ2-3, with 10 bases identical to TRBD2. V lost 3 bases to trimming and J lost 5 bases; unmatched junction nucleotides: 7. This CDR3 has 16 residues. Looked up from germline, CDR1 is KGHDR and CDR2 is SFDVKD.

This clonotype was seen at least ten times. The V call is TRBV28, the J call TRBJ2-5; D possibly uses TRBD1 or TRBD2 (5 bases each). Germline lookup yields CDR1 MDHEN and CDR2 SYDVKM. V shed 7 bases and J shed 7 bases, with 19 bases lying between them. The CDR3 spans 14 residues. The CDR3 DNA follows: TGTGCCAGCACACGGGCCAGGGAGTCGGGGACCCAGTACTTC. This encodes CASTRARESGTQYF. The full variable domain, in which reference TRBV28 and TRBJ2-5 provide the parts outside the CDR3, is DVKVTQSSRYLVKRTGEKVFLECVQDMDHENMFWYRQDPGLGLRLIYFSYDVKMKEKGDIPEGYSVSREKKERFSLILESASTNQTSMYLCASTRARESGTQYFGPGTRLLVL.

In its sample, this clonotype was seen many times. This rearrangement joins TRBV28 to TRBJ1-1, with D uncertain. The CDR3 loop spans 14 amino acids. Trimming stripped 5 bases from V and 2 bases from J, with 12 bases between. Germline loops: CDR1 MDHEN, CDR2 SYDVKM. The CDR3 DNA sequence: TGTGCCAGCAGTCCCACACGAAACAACACTGAAGCTTTCTTT. This codes for CASSPTRNNTEAFF.

The chain uses TRBV7-9 and TRBJ1-4; D gene unclear. The V and J ends lost 5 bases and 4 bases respectively, with 5 bases between them. The CDR3 sequence is 12 residues long. Germline V lookup: CDR1 SEHNR, CDR2 FQNEAQ (reference sequence). For the CDR3, the DNA is TGTGCCAGCAGCCTTAATAATGAAAAACTGTTTTTT. Protein sequence: CASSLNNEKLFF.

This clonotype was recorded at least ten times. The chain uses TRBV20-1 and TRBJ2-1, with 10 bases matching TRBD1. The ends lost 1 base at V and 1 base at J; junction bases unmatched: 1. Germline V gene sequence: CDR1 DFQATT, CDR2 SNEGSKA (reference sequence). The CDR3 consists of 15 residues. CDR3 in amino acids: CSARAGQGSYNEQFF. The DNA of the CDR3 is TGCAGTGCTAGAGCGGGACAGGGGTCCTACAATGAGCAGTTCTTC.

The chain combines TRBV12-3 or TRBV12-4 with TRBJ1-3, with 9 bases that match TRBD1. J gave up 3 bases and V 6 bases, and 9 bases lay outside the gene matches. This CDR3 has 16 residues. The CDR3 region is CASRPGTGFIGNTIYF. CDR3 nucleotides: TGTGCCAGCAGGCCCGGGACAGGGTTTATTGGAAACACCATATATTTT.

The chain uses TRBV29-1 and TRBJ1-4; 7 nucleotides align to TRBD1. The germline CDR1 and CDR2 sequences are SQVTM and ANQGSEA. There are 14 residues in the CDR3. V lost 5 bases to trimming and J lost 5 bases; unmatched junction nucleotides: 8. Here the CDR3 reads CSVNGDSPNEKLFF. The DNA of the CDR3 is TGCAGCGTTAACGGGGACAGTCCGAATGAAAAACTGTTTTTT.

This chain joins TRBV7-2 and TRBJ1-6; the D gene is possibly TRBD1 (6 bases). Germline V gene lookup returns CDR1 SGHTA and CDR2 FQGNSA. The CDR3 sequence is 17 residues long. V lost 1 base and J lost 9, with 19 bases in between. The CDR3 spells CASSLGVLWTAGSPLHF. The DNA for the CDR3 is TGTGCCAGCAGCTTAGGGGTCCTTTGGACAGCTGGTTCACCCCTCCACTTT.

Points on this clonotype: Just one base apart from a much larger clone, this may be a read error. The V call is TRBV27, the J call TRBJ2-5, with 13 positions matching TRBD2. V lost 7 bases to trimming and J lost 1 base; unmatched junction nucleotides: 9. From germline, CDR1 is MNHEY and CDR2 SMNVEV (reference sequence). This CDR3 comprises 17 residues. CDR3 amino acids: CASIFLGTSGVQETQYF. The DNA of the CDR3 is TGTGCCAGCATTTTCCTAGGGACTAGCGGGGTCCAAGAGACCCAGTACTTC.

This clonotype was seen many times. The CDR3 bases are TGTGCCAGTAGTATACCCAGACTGGGAGATACGCAGTATTTT. Amino acids: CASSIPRLGDTQYF. The chain carries TRBV19 and TRBJ2-3; D ambiguous. The CDR3 covers 14 residues. Germline loops: CDR1 LNHDA, CDR2 SQIVND (reference sequence). Trimming removed 2 bases at V and 5 bases at J, with 11 bases between.

In this sample, this clonotype turned up many times. The rearrangement joins TRBV6-1 to TRBJ2-7; D perhaps matches TRBD1 (5 bases). This CDR3 region has 16 residues. V was cut by 2 bases and J by 5 bases, with 19 bases left in between. CDR1 MNHNS and CDR2 SASEGT come from the germline V gene. As DNA, the CDR3 is TGTGCCAGCAGTGAACCAGGTTCCGGCAGGGCGGACGAGCAGTACTTC. Its translation: CASSEPGSGRADEQYF.

At least ten counts were recorded for this clonotype. J is TRBJ2-7 and V is TRBV20-1, with 8 bases lining up with TRBD2. This CDR3 contains 15 residues. V lost 5 bases, J lost 0 bases, and 9 bases stayed unmatched. Germline lookup yields CDR1 DFQATT and CDR2 SNEGSKA (reference sequence). In DNA, the CDR3 is TGCAGTGCTCCGGGGGGGGACGCCCTCTCCTACGAGCAGTACTTC. This translates into CSAPGGDALSYEQYF.

This chain connects TRBV29-1 to TRBJ2-2; D might be TRBD1 or TRBD2, each matching 5 bases. The CDR3 is 16 residues long. The germline V gene has CDR1 SQVTM and CDR2 ANQGSEA. The CDR3 sequence is CGVGGKWGKDTGELFF. The CDR3 region has the DNA TGCGGTGTTGGGGGAAAGTGGGGGAAGGACACCGGGGAGCTGTTTTTT.

The rearrangement joins TRBV28 to TRBJ1-4, with D possibly being TRBD1 (5 bases). The CDR3 has 14 residues. The germline V gene has CDR1 MDHEN and CDR2 SYDVKM. V dropped 7 bases and J dropped 4 bases, with 13 bases sitting between them. The DNA for the CDR3 is TGTGCCAGCACCAGGGCTGGGGGTAATGAAAAACTGTTTTTT. As protein: CASTRAGGNEKLFF.

This clonotype was detected many times. The CDR3 region is CASSPRQAYEQYF. As DNA, the CDR3 is TGTGCCAGCAGCCCCCGCCAGGCCTACGAGCAGTACTTC. The V gene is TRBV6-1, the J gene TRBJ2-7; no clear D. This CDR3 spans 13 amino acids. CDR1 and CDR2 from the germline V gene are MNHNS and SASEGT. V was clipped by 6 bases and J by 2 bases, with 11 bases between them.

This clonotype was counted at least ten times. This chain uses TRBV4-2 with TRBJ2-7; 8 bases are shared with TRBD2. V was pared by 3 bases and J by 2 bases, with 6 bases of the junction left unmatched. The length of the CDR3 is 15 residues. Looked up from germline, CDR1 is LGHNA and CDR2 is YNFKEQ. In DNA, the CDR3 is TGTGCCAGCAGCCAGGCCGGGACTAGAGCCTACGAGCAGTACTTC. Protein: CASSQAGTRAYEQYF.

This clonotype was recorded many times. The CDR3 nucleotides read TGTGCCAGCAGTTTAGCAGGGGGCGAGGGCCAGCCCCAGCATTTT. Translated: CASSLAGGEGQPQHF. The genes are TRBV27 and TRBJ1-5; TRBD1 matches 8 bases. CDR1 MNHEY and CDR2 SMNVEV come from the germline V gene (reference sequence). The V segment lost 2 bases and the J segment 7 bases; nucleotides outside the gene matches: 7. There are 15 residues in the CDR3.

This clonotype has ten or more counts. CDR3 sequence (DNA): TGCGCCAGCAGCCAAGATAAGACTAGCGGGGTCCGATATACGCAGTATTTT. It encodes CASSQDKTSGVRYTQYF. This rearrangement joins TRBV4-1 to TRBJ2-3; TRBD2 agrees at 11 bases. The J segment lost 7 bases and the V segment lost 0 bases, leaving 9 bases of the junction unmatched. CDR1 is MGHRA and CDR2 is YSYEKL in the germline V gene. CDR3 length: 17 residues.

The chain carries TRBV20-1 and TRBJ2-1; D might be TRBD2 (6 bases). The CDR3 contains 14 residues. Per germline, CDR1 DFQATT and CDR2 SNEGSKA (reference sequence). V was clipped by 7 bases and J by 6 bases, with 19 bases between them. CDR3: CSDTRRTTGNEQFF. The CDR3 bases are TGCAGTGATACGAGGAGGACTACAGGCAATGAGCAGTTCTTC.

Remarks on this clonotype: This may come from a read error, since a much larger clone is one base off. This chain joins TRBV3-1 and TRBJ2-1, with D uncertain. V lost 4 bases and J lost 9, with 10 bases in between. The CDR3 totals 12 residues. CDR1 is LGHDT and CDR2 is YNNKEL in the germline V gene (reference sequence). In DNA form, the CDR3 reads TGTGCCAGCAGCCCAAGCAGCACTGAGCAGTTCTTC. It is translated as CASSPSSTEQFF.

With regard to this clonotype: Being one base from a much bigger clone, this may be a read error. CDR3 nucleotides: TGTGCCAGCAGTTCAGTGGCGCACACTGAAGCTTTCTTT. Its protein product is CASSSVAHTEAFF. V gene TRBV12-3 or TRBV12-4 combines with J gene TRBJ1-1; no clear D. Trimming stripped 4 bases from V and 3 bases from J, with 9 bases between. There are 13 residues in the CDR3.

This clonotype appeared many times. The chain couples TRBV7-2 to TRBJ1-5, with D unclear. Trimming cost V 1 base and J 5 bases, with 3 bases left between them. This CDR3 is built from 12 residues. Germline CDR1 is SGHTA and CDR2 is FQGNSA. In DNA form, the CDR3 reads TGTGCCAGCAGCTTAGATTATCAGCCCCAGCATTTT. It yields the protein CASSLDYQPQHF.

This clonotype was detected many times. The V call is TRBV7-2, the J call TRBJ2-7; 12 positions agree with TRBD2. CDR3 length equals 15 residues. J was trimmed by 5 bases and V by 4 bases; bases with no gene match: 6. Germline V gene lookup returns CDR1 SGHTA and CDR2 FQGNSA. CDR3 nucleotide sequence: TGTGCCAGCAGCTCACACCTAGCGGGGGGGAACGAGCAGTACTTC. Protein product: CASSSHLAGGNEQYF.

The chain joins TRBV6-6 to TRBJ2-7, with a tentative D call TRBD2 (5 bases). V was clipped by 6 bases and J by 5 bases, with 17 bases between them. CDR3 length: 14 residues. Germline values: CDR1 MNHNY, CDR2 SVGAGI (reference sequence). CDR3 coding DNA: TGTGCCAGCAGAACTGGCCAGGAGGCAAACGAGCAGTACTTC. This encodes CASRTGQEANEQYF.

At least ten counts were recorded for this clonotype. This chain joins TRBV19 and TRBJ2-3; no clear D gene. The CDR3 runs 13 residues. CDR1 is LNHDA, CDR2 SQIVND, per germline (reference sequence). V lost 3 bases, J lost 5 bases, and 9 bases lay in between. CDR3: CASSITNGDTQYF. The CDR3 DNA sequence: TGTGCCAGTAGTATCACCAATGGAGATACGCAGTATTTT.

This clonotype came up once. A junction end diverges from the germline sequence, so it may reflect a read error. The V and J genes are TRBV20-1 and TRBJ2-3; 13 nucleotides align to TRBD2. Per germline, CDR1 DFQATT and CDR2 SNEGSKA (reference sequence). The CDR3 spans 16 residues. The CDR3 is CSVENQLAGGPDAQYF. The CDR3 DNA reads as TGCAGTGTAGAAAACCAACTAGCGGGGGGGCCAGATGCGCAGTATTTT.

This clonotype came up a few times. This may be a read error, as it is one base from a much larger clone. This is likely a read error, given that the CDR3 carries no conserved phenylalanine or tryptophan at its end. This chain joins TRBV11-2 and TRBJ2-7; no clear D. The germline CDR1 and CDR2 sequences are SGHAT and FQNNGV. The V and J ends lost 0 bases and 2 bases respectively, with 8 bases between them. This CDR3 is built from 14 residues. The CDR3 region has the DNA TGTGCCAGCAGCTTAGAATTGGGGACCTACGAGCAGTACCTC. It translates to CASSLELGTYEQYL.

This clonotype appeared many times. The rearrangement uses TRBV20-1 and TRBJ1-2, with TRBD1 as a possible D gene (5 bases). Germline V gives CDR1 DFQATT, CDR2 SNEGSKA (reference sequence). The CDR3 contains 11 residues. Trimming pared 5 bases from V and 3 bases from J, leaving 7 bases between. The CDR3 sequence is CSAQGYYGYTF. CDR3 in DNA: TGCAGTGCTCAGGGATACTATGGCTACACCTTC.

This clonotype was seen many times. The chain has TRBV7-2 and TRBJ2-3, with TRBD2 as a possible D gene (6 bases). The CDR3 is 15 amino acids. Germline V CDR1 and CDR2: SGHTA, FQGNSA. V lost 4 bases to trimming and J lost 3 bases, with 14 bases between them. CDR3 residues: CASSSSVLATDTQYF. CDR3 nucleotide sequence: TGTGCCAGCAGCTCTAGCGTACTAGCAACAGATACGCAGTATTTT.